Described below is a single T cell receptor beta chain sequence and its context. No antigen is known for it. This entry belongs to a study of T cell responses to AZD1222 COVID-19 vaccine. Study-wide context: Analyses pooled second doses at about 4 or about 12 weeks. Study-level findings and limits: The donors showed a predominance of white British ancestry and of females, with possible underestimation of clonal diversity.

Method: immunoSEQ multiplex PCR; TCRdb's copy keeps in-frame clones and lacks some. The repertoire consists of about 140,000 clones, with 80% to 95% occurring once and the leading ten covering approximately 1.7%. Trimming at V came to 3 bases and at J to 0 bases, leaving 8 bases not matched to a gene. The CDR3 totals 16 residues. From germline, CDR1 is SGHRS and CDR2 YFSETQ. The chain joins TRBV5-1 to TRBJ2-7; 8 bases agree with TRBD1. The material sequenced was peripheral blood, taken on day 0 of AZD1222 vaccination. The clonotype originates from an adult in good health. CDR3 amino acids: CASSSTGQVDSYEQYF. As DNA, the CDR3 is TGCGCCAGCAGCTCAACGGGACAGGTTGACTCCTACGAGCAGTACTTC.